This passage covers 17 T cell receptor beta chains from one sample sequenced in a study of cytomegalovirus exposure and HLA in healthy donors (dated by TCRdb to about 2017). Libraries were prepared through the immunoSEQ multiplex PCR assay. The multiplex PCR relied on a mix of 60 forward primers for TCR Vbeta segments and 13 reverse primers for TCR Jbeta segments. The table was pulled from immuneACCESS by TCRdb, which kept in-frame rearrangements only. Such tables lose some clones; where checked, under half of the loss comes from unresolved V genes, and the rest has no known cause. Within this sample are about 130,000 clones, with more than 65% of them counted one time only. The top ten hold less than 3.5% of the sample. The sequenced sample consisted of PBMCs. These TCRs come from a man in his fifties or sixties in good health and CMV-seronegative.

The rearrangement links TRBV5-1 to TRBJ1-1, with D possibly TRBD1 on 5 matching bases. There are 14 residues in the CDR3. V shed 1 base and J shed 4 bases, with 11 bases lying between them. Germline V gene data show CDR1 as SGHRS and CDR2 as YFSETQ. The chain's CDR3 is CASSLLGGSTEAFF. The DNA for the CDR3 is TGCGCCAGCAGCTTGTTGGGGGGGTCCACTGAAGCTTTCTTT.

The chain couples TRBV11-2 to TRBJ2-3, with D tentatively TRBD1 (6 bases). This CDR3 is built from 16 residues. From germline, CDR1 is SGHAT and CDR2 FQNNGV. V was pared by 3 bases and J by 4 bases, with 17 bases between. The CDR3 region has the DNA TGTGCCAGCAGCTTCCAGACAGGCCACCGTCCAGATACGCAGTATTTT. As protein: CASSFQTGHRPDTQYF.

The chain joins TRBV6-1 to TRBJ2-7, with 8 bases matching TRBD1. V shed 6 bases and J 4 bases; nucleotides not matched to a gene: 5. The V gene's germline CDR1 is MNHNS and CDR2 SASEGT. The CDR3 totals 13 residues. Here the CDR3 reads CASRVDRGYEQYF. The DNA of the CDR3 is TGTGCCAGCAGGGTCGACAGGGGTTACGAGCAGTACTTC.

The V gene is TRBV5-1, the J gene TRBJ1-4; 11 nucleotides align to TRBD1. V lost 3 bases to trimming and J lost 8 bases; unmatched junction nucleotides: 6. Germline CDR1 SGHRS, CDR2 YFSETQ. The CDR3 consists of 15 residues. The CDR3 coding sequence is TGCGCCAGCAGCTCGGGACAGGGGGGAGTGGAAAAACTGTTTTTT. This translates into CASSSGQGGVEKLFF. Looking up the rest from reference TRBV5-1 and TRBJ1-4 gives the full variable domain: KAGVTQTPRYLIKTRGQQVTLSCSPISGHRSVSWYQQTPGQGLQFLFEYFSETQRNKGNFPGRFSGRQFSNSRSEMNVSTLELGDSALYLCASSSGQGGVEKLFFGSGTQLSVL.

The chain joins TRBV7-9 to TRBJ1-6, with D uncertain. The CDR3 runs to 12 residues. The germline V gene encodes CDR1 SEHNR and CDR2 FQNEAQ (reference sequence). The ends were cut back, 5 bases at V and 8 bases at J, with 7 bases in the middle. The DNA of the CDR3 is TGTGCCAGCAGCCGCGACTATTCACCCCTCCACTTT. This translates into CASSRDYSPLHF. Variable domain in full (rest from reference TRBV7-9 and TRBJ1-6): DTGVSQNPRHKITKRGQNVTFRCDPISEHNRLYWYRQTLGQGPEFLTYFQNEAQLEKSRLLSDRFSAERPKGSFSTLEIQRTEQGDSAMYLCASSRDYSPLHFGNGTRLTVT.

This clone was detected a few times. The chain links TRBV6-4 to TRBJ1-5, with 9 bases identical to TRBD1. V gave up 5 bases and J gave up 4 bases; unmatched junction bases: 18. CDR1 MRHNA and CDR2 SNTAGT come from the germline V gene. The CDR3 extends over 19 amino acids. The CDR3 here is CASSPYVNSGTGINQPQHF. Here the CDR3 DNA reads TGTGCCAGCAGTCCTTACGTCAACTCCGGGACAGGGATTAATCAGCCCCAGCATTTT.

The chain carries TRBV9 and TRBJ2-3; 10 bases align to TRBD2. The germline V gene encodes CDR1 SGDLS and CDR2 YYNGEE. The CDR3 is 15 residues long. J gave up 5 bases and V 0 bases, and 3 bases lay outside the gene matches. The CDR3 nucleotides read TGTGCCAGCAGCGTAGAACTAGCGGGGTTAGATACGCAGTATTTT. As protein: CASSVELAGLDTQYF. The variable domain in full, with the rest retrieved from reference TRBV9 and TRBJ2-3, is DSGVTQTPKHLITATGQRVTLRCSPRSGDLSVYWYQQSLDQGLQFLIQYYNGEERAKGNILERFSAQQFPDLHSELNLSSLELGDSALYFCASSVELAGLDTQYFGPGTRLTVL.

The chain is built from TRBV7-9 and TRBJ1-1; perhaps TRBD1 as D (5 bases). Looked up from germline, CDR1 is SEHNR and CDR2 is FQNEAQ (reference sequence). Trimming removed 5 bases at V and 3 bases at J, with 7 bases between. This CDR3 is 12 amino acids long. The CDR3 protein is CASSRGDTEAFF. In DNA form, the CDR3 reads TGTGCCAGCAGCCGGGGGGACACTGAAGCTTTCTTT.

The chain couples TRBV5-6 to TRBJ2-7; TRBD1 matches at 9 bases. J gave up 4 bases and V 8 bases, and 7 bases lay outside the gene matches. Germline values: CDR1 SGHDT, CDR2 YYEEEE. The CDR3 consists of 13 residues. The CDR3 protein is CASEDRGGYEQYF. The CDR3 bases are TGTGCCAGTGAAGACAGGGGGGGATACGAGCAGTACTTC.

The genes are TRBV5-8 and TRBJ2-1, with 9 bases aligning to TRBD2. The CDR3 covers 18 residues. Per the germline V gene, CDR1 is SGHTS and CDR2 is YDEGEE. V lost 2 bases and J lost 0; bases outside the gene matches: 9. The CDR3: CASSFLGGGVSSYNEQFF. The CDR3 DNA reads TGTGCCAGCAGCTTTTTGGGCGGGGGGGTTAGCTCCTACAATGAGCAGTTCTTC. The full variable domain, completed using reference TRBV5-8 and TRBJ2-1, is EAGVTQSPTHLIKTRGQQATLRCSPISGHTSVYWYQQALGLGLQFLLWYDEGEERNRGNFPPRFSGRQFPNYSSELNVNALELEDSALYLCASSFLGGGVSSYNEQFFGPGTRLTVL.

With regard to this clone: Other nucleotide sequences from this sample produce the same CDR3. The rearrangement joins TRBV4-2 to TRBJ1-6, with 9 bases that match TRBD1. Trimming cost V 0 bases and J 13 bases; bases outside gene matches: 10. The CDR3 has 16 amino acids. Germline loops: CDR1 LGHNA, CDR2 YNFKEQ. CDR3 sequence: CASSQEAPDRGSPLHF. The DNA of the CDR3 is TGTGCCAGCAGCCAAGAGGCTCCGGACAGGGGTTCCCCCCTCCACTTT.

A few counts support this clone. The V and J genes are TRBV7-9 and TRBJ1-6; TRBD1 aligns across 7 bases. CDR1 is SEHNR and CDR2 is FQNEAQ in the germline V gene (reference sequence). The CDR3 covers 18 residues. J lost 8 bases, V lost 5 bases, and 18 bases had no gene match. The CDR3 reads CASSTRDSVSPFDSPLHF. CDR3 sequence (DNA): TGTGCCAGCAGCACACGGGACAGTGTGTCGCCGTTCGATTCACCCCTCCACTTT.

This sequence joins TRBV27 and TRBJ2-7; TRBD2 aligns across 9 bases. Per the germline V gene, CDR1 is MNHEY and CDR2 is SMNVEV (reference sequence). After removal of 5 bases from V and 4 bases from J, the junction contained 6 bases not matched to a gene. This CDR3 has 14 residues. CDR3 sequence (DNA): TGTGCCAGCAGTGGGCGGGGGGGAACTTACGAGCAGTACTTC. This translates into CASSGRGGTYEQYF.

In its sample, this clone was seen a few times. The genes are TRBV7-9 and TRBJ2-4; D might be TRBD2 (6 bases). Germline V CDR1 and CDR2: SEHNR, FQNEAQ (reference sequence). V lost 3 bases, J lost 8 bases, and 20 bases lay in between. This CDR3 is built from 16 residues. The CDR3 region has the DNA TGTGCCAGCAGCTTTTCGGGAACTAGCACTAGGGACATTCAGTACTTC. Amino acids: CASSFSGTSTRDIQYF.

This clone was seen a few times. The J gene is TRBJ1-4, the V gene TRBV4-2, with TRBD1 matching over 10 bases. Unmatched junction bases numbered 3, after V lost 1 base and J lost 7 bases. The CDR3 is 15 residues long. Germline V gene data show CDR1 as LGHNA and CDR2 as YNFKEQ. Written as DNA, the CDR3 is TGTGCCAGCAGCCAAGTAGGACAGGGGGGTGAAAAACTGTTTTTT. It codes for CASSQVGQGGEKLFF.

The chain joins TRBV15 to TRBJ2-7, with TRBD1 identical over 9 bases. Germline-derived CDR1 and CDR2 are LNHNV and YYDKDF (reference sequence). The CDR3 totals 15 residues. J gave up 3 bases and V 0 bases, and 3 bases lay outside the gene matches. CDR3 sequence: CATSRDGTGFYEQYF. The CDR3, as DNA: TGTGCCACCAGCAGAGATGGGACAGGGTTCTACGAGCAGTACTTC.

The CDR3 loop reads CATASTSGVTYEQYF. In nucleotides, the CDR3 is TGTGCCACCGCTTCGACTAGCGGGGTAACCTACGAGCAGTACTTC. This sequence joins TRBV10-3 and TRBJ2-7; 11 nucleotides agree with TRBD2. This CDR3 is built from 15 residues. Trimming at V came to 10 bases and at J to 2 bases, leaving 10 bases not matched to a gene. Germline lookup yields CDR1 ENHRY and CDR2 SYGVKD.